These 11 T cell receptor beta chains were all obtained from the same sample, sequenced in a study of blood T cell repertoires in COVID-19. Sequenced by immunoSEQ multiplex PCR; TCRdb stores in-frame clones only, minus some. The sample holds 250,000 to 300,000 clones; 87% are singletons and the top ten take over 2%. Sequencing input: peripheral blood. The receptors originated from a woman in her fifties or sixties who had recovered from COVID-19.

The gene calls are TRBV30 and TRBJ1-3; D call uncertain. Germline CDR1 and CDR2: GTSNPN and SVGIG (reference sequence). This CDR3 region has 14 residues. Deletions cut 0 bases from V and 3 bases from J, with 9 bases between. The CDR3 spells CAWSVRGSGNTIYF. The CDR3 DNA follows: TGTGCCTGGAGTGTACGGGGAAGTGGAAACACCATATATTTT.

This clone was found a few times. This chain joins TRBV11-2 and TRBJ2-7; 7 bases fit TRBD1. The germline V gene encodes CDR1 SGHAT and CDR2 FQNNGV. The trim removed 5 bases at V and 0 bases at J, leaving 7 bases unmatched. This CDR3 spans 15 amino acids. The CDR3 is CASSRTGASSYEQYF. CDR3 DNA sequence: TGTGCCAGCAGCAGAACAGGGGCCAGCTCCTACGAGCAGTACTTC.

V gene TRBV7-9 combines with J gene TRBJ1-1, with 7 nucleotides matching TRBD1. This CDR3 is built from 17 residues. After removal of 5 bases from V and 7 bases from J, the junction contained 19 bases not matched to a gene. Germline V gives CDR1 SEHNR, CDR2 FQNEAQ (reference sequence). The chain's CDR3 is CASSPIPRDSRLGEAFF. The CDR3 DNA reads TGTGCCAGCAGCCCCATCCCCCGGGACAGCAGGTTGGGTGAAGCTTTCTTT. The variable domain in full, completed from reference TRBV7-9 and TRBJ1-1, reads DTGVSQNPRHKITKRGQNVTFRCDPISEHNRLYWYRQTLGQGPEFLTYFQNEAQLEKSRLLSDRFSAERPKGSFSTLEIQRTEQGDSAMYLCASSPIPRDSRLGEAFFGQGTRLTVV.

The chain combines TRBV18 with TRBJ2-1; D call uncertain. V was clipped by 0 bases and J by 6 bases, with 3 bases between them. The CDR3 contains 12 residues. Germline CDR1 KGHSH, CDR2 LQKENI. This CDR3 is CASSPPSNEQFF. DNA of the CDR3: TGTGCCAGCTCACCACCCTCCAATGAGCAGTTCTTC.

The V and J genes are TRBV19 and TRBJ2-4; TRBD1 matches at 8 bases. CDR1 and CDR2 from the germline V gene are LNHDA and SQIVND (reference sequence). The CDR3 loop spans 17 amino acids. The V segment lost 8 bases and the J segment 4 bases; nucleotides outside the gene matches: 16. CDR3 region: CASSNPFARTGKNIQYF. Here the CDR3 DNA reads TGTGCCAGTTCCAATCCCTTCGCGCGGACAGGGAAAAACATTCAGTACTTC.

V is TRBV5-6 and J is TRBJ1-2; unclear D gene. This CDR3 comprises 15 residues. V was clipped by 4 bases and J by 0 bases, with 13 bases between them. Germline-derived CDR1 and CDR2 are SGHDT and YYEEEE. CDR3 nucleotide sequence: TGTGCCAGCAGCCGATCCGGGAGTCCTAACTATGGCTACACCTTC. This translates into CASSRSGSPNYGYTF.

CDR3: CASSQVVGGYTEAFF. In DNA, the CDR3 is TGTGCCAGCAGCCAAGTGGTCGGGGGTTACACTGAAGCTTTCTTT. The V gene is TRBV3-1 (or the pseudogene TRBV3-2), the J gene TRBJ1-1; D possibly corresponds to TRBD1 (5 bases). CDR3 length: 15 residues. Germline V gives CDR1 LGHDT, CDR2 YNNKEL (reference sequence). Between the trimmed V and J ends, which lost 1 base and 3 bases, there was a span of 12 bases.

This clone was seen only once. The same CDR3 also results from other DNA sequences found in this sample. The chain carries TRBV9 and TRBJ2-5; 15 bases are shared with TRBD2. V lost 4 bases to trimming and J lost 2 bases; unmatched junction nucleotides: 3. The length of the CDR3 is 16 residues. In germline, CDR1 is SGDLS, CDR2 YYNGEE. The CDR3 region has the DNA TGTGCCAGCAGCCTAGGACTAGCGGGGGGGCAAGAGACCCAGTACTTC. Its protein product is CASSLGLAGGQETQYF.

The V and J genes are TRBV5-1 and TRBJ2-2; D is possibly TRBD1 (5 bases). The CDR3 runs to 15 residues. Per germline, CDR1 SGHRS and CDR2 YFSETQ. V was pared by 0 bases and J by 4 bases, with 10 bases between. The CDR3 is CASSLARVGTGELFF. The CDR3 nucleotides read TGCGCCAGCAGCTTGGCCAGGGTGGGCACCGGGGAGCTGTTTTTT.

This clone was counted between two and nine times. V is TRBV12-3 or TRBV12-4 and J is TRBJ1-5, with unresolved D. The CDR3 sequence is 13 residues long. V lost 5 bases and J lost 6, with 11 bases in between. This CDR3 is CASSPELAQPQHF. In nucleotides, the CDR3 is TGTGCCAGCAGTCCCGAGTTAGCTCAGCCCCAGCATTTT.

The rearrangement joins TRBV7-9 to TRBJ1-5; perhaps TRBD1 as D (6 bases). V was clipped by 4 bases and J by 9 bases, with 13 bases between them. The CDR3 has 13 residues. Germline V gene lookup returns CDR1 SEHNR and CDR2 FQNEAQ (reference sequence). In DNA form, the CDR3 reads TGTGCCAGCAGCTCTCAACAGGGCTTGCCCCAGCATTTT. Its protein is CASSSQQGLPQHF.